Within the sample, the clone carrying this T cell receptor beta chain is large (0.1 to 1%). The data derive from a study of spatial heterogeneity in lung cancer. Overall study context: In the raw reads, each unique TCR and UMI combination was present more than ten times on average.

The sample's time point: sample taken at primary tumor resection. Patients with untreated early-stage non-small cell lung cancer, numbering roughly 69, were the donors. Unsorted whole RNA from tumor, nontumor lung or frozen PBMC underwent sequencing. The presence of a unique molecular identifier marked each TCR cDNA molecule. Each CDR3 protein gets one entry after TCRdb re-called the 5' RACE reads with MiXCR. The sample records 2,500 to 3,500 distinct CDR3 sequences, roughly 18% being singletons. This CDR3 has 16 amino acids. Germline-derived CDR1 and CDR2 are LNHNV and YYDKDF (reference sequence). Between the trimmed V and J ends, which lost 0 bases and 6 bases, there was a span of 14 bases.

This material consisted of normal lung tissue next to the tumor, taken at surgery. This clonotype was sampled from a male donor with early-stage non-small cell lung cancer. The genes are TRBV15 and TRBJ1-4; D might be TRBD1 (6 bases). The DNA of the CDR3 is TGTGCCACCAGCAGAGATGAGGGGGGGTTGGATGAAAAACTGTTTTTT. Its translation is CATSRDEGGLDEKLFF.